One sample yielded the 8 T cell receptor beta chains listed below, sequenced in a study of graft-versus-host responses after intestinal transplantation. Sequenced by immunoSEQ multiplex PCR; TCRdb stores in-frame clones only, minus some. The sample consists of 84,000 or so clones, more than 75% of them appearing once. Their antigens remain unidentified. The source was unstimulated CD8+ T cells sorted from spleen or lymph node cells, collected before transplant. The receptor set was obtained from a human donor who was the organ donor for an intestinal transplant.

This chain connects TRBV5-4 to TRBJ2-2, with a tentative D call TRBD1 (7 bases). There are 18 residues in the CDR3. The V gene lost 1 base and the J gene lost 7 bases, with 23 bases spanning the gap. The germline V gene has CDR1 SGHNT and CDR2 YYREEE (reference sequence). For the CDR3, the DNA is TGTGCCAGCAGCTTGACCATAATCAGGGGGGATGAAAACGGGGAGCTGTTTTTT. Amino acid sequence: CASSLTIIRGDENGELFF.

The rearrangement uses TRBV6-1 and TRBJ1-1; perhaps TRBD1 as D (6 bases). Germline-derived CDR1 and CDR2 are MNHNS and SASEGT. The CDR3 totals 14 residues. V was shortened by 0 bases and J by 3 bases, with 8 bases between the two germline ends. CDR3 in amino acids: CASSEATGHTEAFF. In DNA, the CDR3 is TGTGCCAGCAGTGAAGCAACAGGGCACACTGAAGCTTTCTTT.

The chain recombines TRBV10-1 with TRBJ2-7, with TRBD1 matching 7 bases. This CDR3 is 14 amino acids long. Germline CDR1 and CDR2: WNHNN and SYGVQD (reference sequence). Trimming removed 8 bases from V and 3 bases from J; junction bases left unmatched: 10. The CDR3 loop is CASPSPGQCYEQYF. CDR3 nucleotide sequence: TGCGCCAGCCCCTCTCCGGGACAGTGCTACGAGCAGTACTTC.

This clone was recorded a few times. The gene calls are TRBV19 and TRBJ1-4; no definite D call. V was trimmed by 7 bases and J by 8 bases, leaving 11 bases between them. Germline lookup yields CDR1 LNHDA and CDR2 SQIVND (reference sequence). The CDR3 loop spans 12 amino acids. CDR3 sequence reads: CASNRPEEKLFF. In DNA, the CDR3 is TGTGCCAGTAACCGCCCAGAGGAAAAACTGTTTTTT.

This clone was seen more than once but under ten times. CDR3 nucleotide sequence: TGCGCCAGCAGTTTGATTTGGACTAGCGGAAACACAGATACGCAGTATTTT. Its protein is CASSLIWTSGNTDTQYF. The rearrangement joins TRBV5-1 to TRBJ2-3; TRBD2 agrees at 10 bases. CDR1 is SGHRS and CDR2 is YFSETQ in the germline V gene. This CDR3 has 17 amino acids. With V trimmed by 5 bases and J by 2 bases, 11 bases remained unmatched.

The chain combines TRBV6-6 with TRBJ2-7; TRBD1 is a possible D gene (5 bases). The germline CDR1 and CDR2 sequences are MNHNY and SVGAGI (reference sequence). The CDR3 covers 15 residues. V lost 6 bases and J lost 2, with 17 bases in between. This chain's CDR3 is CASSFSWGGAYEQYF. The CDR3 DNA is TGTGCCAGCAGCTTCTCCTGGGGCGGAGCCTACGAGCAGTACTTC.

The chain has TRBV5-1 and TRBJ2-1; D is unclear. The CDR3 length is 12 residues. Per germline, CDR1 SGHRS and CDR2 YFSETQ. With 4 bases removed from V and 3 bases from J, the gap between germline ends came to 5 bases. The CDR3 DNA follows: TGCGCCAGCAGCCTGGTCTACAATGAGCAGTTCTTC. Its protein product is CASSLVYNEQFF.

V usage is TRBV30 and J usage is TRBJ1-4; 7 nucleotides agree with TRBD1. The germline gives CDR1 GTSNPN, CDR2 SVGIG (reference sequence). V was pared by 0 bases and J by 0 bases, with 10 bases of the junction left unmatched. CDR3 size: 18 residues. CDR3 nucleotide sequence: TGTGCCTGGAGTGTACCCCCGGGACAGTTTGCAACTAATGAAAAACTGTTTTTT. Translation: CAWSVPPGQFATNEKLFF. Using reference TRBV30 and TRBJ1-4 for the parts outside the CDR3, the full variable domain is SQTIHQWPATLVQPVGSPLSLECTVEGTSNPNLYWYRQAAGRGLQLLFYSVGIGQISSEVPQNLSASRPQDRQFILSSKKLLLSDSGFYLCAWSVPPGQFATNEKLFFGSGTQLSVL.